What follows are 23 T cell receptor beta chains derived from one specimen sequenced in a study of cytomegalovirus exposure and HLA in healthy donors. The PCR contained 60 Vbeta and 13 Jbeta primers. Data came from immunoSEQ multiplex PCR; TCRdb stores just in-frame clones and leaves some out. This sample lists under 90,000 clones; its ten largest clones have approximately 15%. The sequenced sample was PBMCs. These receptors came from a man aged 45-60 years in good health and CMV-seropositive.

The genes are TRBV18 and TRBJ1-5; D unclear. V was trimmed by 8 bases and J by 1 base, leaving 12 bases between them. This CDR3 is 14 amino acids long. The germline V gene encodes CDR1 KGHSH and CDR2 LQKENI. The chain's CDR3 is CASRTGESNQPQHF. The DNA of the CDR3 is TGTGCCAGCCGCACCGGGGAGAGCAATCAGCCCCAGCATTTT. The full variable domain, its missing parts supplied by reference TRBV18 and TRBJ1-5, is NAGVMQNPRHLVRRRGQEARLRCSPMKGHSHVYWYRQLPEEGLKFMVYLQKENIIDESGMPKERFSAEFPKEGPSILRIQQVVRGDSAAYFCASRTGESNQPQHFGDGTRLSIL.

The CDR3 DNA reads as TGTGCCAGCAGCCCTCGAACTTTCATCGAGACCCAGTACTTC. Translating it yields CASSPRTFIETQYF. The chain couples TRBV11-3 to TRBJ2-5; no clear D gene. CDR3 length: 14 residues. Germline V gene sequence: CDR1 SGHNT, CDR2 YENEEA. V lost 5 bases and J lost 5, with 15 bases in between. The full variable domain, its missing parts supplied by reference TRBV11-3 and TRBJ2-5, is EAGVVQSPRYKIIEKKQPVAFWCNPISGHNTLYWYLQNLGQGPELLIRYENEEAVDDSQLPKDRFSAERLKGVDSTLKIQPAELGDSAVYLCASSPRTFIETQYFGPGTRLLVL.

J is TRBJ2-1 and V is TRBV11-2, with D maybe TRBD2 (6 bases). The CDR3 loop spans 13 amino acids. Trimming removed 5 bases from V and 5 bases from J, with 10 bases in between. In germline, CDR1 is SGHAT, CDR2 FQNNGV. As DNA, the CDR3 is TGTGCCAGCAGCCCGCGGGGAAACAATGAGCAGTTCTTC. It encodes CASSPRGNNEQFF.

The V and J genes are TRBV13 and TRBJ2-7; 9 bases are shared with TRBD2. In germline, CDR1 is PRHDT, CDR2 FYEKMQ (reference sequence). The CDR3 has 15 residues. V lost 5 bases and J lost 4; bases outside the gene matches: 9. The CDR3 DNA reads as TGTGCCAGCAGCCCAGAACCTAGCGGGAATTACGAGCAGTACTTC. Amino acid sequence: CASSPEPSGNYEQYF.

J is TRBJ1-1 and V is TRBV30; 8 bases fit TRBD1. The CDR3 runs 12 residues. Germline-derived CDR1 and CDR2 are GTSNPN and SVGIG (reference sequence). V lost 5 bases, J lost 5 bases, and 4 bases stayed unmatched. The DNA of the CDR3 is TGTGCCTGGGACAGGGGACGTACTGAAGCTTTCTTT. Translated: CAWDRGRTEAFF.

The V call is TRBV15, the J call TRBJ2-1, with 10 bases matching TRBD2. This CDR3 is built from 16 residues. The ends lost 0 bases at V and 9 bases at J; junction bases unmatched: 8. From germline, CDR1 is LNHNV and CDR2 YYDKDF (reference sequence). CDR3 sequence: CATSRDKASGRSEQFF. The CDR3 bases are TGTGCCACCAGCAGAGATAAGGCTAGCGGGAGATCTGAGCAGTTCTTC.

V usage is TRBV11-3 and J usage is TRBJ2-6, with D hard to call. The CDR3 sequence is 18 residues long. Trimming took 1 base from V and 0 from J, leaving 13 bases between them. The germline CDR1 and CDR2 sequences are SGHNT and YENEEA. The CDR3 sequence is CASSLGALLLSGANVLTF. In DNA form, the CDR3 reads TGTGCCAGCAGCTTAGGAGCTCTATTGCTCTCTGGGGCCAACGTCCTGACTTTC.

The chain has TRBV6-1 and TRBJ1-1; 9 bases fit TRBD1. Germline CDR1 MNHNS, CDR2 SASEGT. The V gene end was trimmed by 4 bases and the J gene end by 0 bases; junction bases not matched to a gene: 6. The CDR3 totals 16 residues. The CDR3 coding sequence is TGTGCCAGCAGTGCAACAGGGGGCATGATGAACACTGAAGCTTTCTTT. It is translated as CASSATGGMMNTEAFF.

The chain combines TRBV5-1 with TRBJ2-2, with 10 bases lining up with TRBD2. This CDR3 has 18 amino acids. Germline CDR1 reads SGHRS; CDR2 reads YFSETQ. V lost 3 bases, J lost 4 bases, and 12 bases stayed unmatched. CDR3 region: CASSSYLQREGPTGELFF. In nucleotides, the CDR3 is TGCGCCAGCAGCTCGTATCTCCAGCGGGAGGGCCCCACCGGGGAGCTGTTTTTT.

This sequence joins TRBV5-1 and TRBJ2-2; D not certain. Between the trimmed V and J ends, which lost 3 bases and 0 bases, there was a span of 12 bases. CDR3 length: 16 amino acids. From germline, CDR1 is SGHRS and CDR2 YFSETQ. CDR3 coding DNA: TGCGCCAGCAGCTCTAGAGACCACCCGAACACCGGGGAGCTGTTTTTT. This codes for CASSSRDHPNTGELFF. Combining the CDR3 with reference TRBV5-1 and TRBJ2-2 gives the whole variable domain KAGVTQTPRYLIKTRGQQVTLSCSPISGHRSVSWYQQTPGQGLQFLFEYFSETQRNKGNFPGRFSGRQFSNSRSEMNVSTLELGDSALYLCASSSRDHPNTGELFFGEGSRLTVL.

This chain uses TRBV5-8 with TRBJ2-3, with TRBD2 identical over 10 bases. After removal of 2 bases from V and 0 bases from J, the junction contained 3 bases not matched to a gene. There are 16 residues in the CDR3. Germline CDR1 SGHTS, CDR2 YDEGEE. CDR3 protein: CASSLPGLASTDTQYF. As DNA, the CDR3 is TGTGCCAGCAGCTTACCGGGACTAGCGAGCACAGATACGCAGTATTTT.

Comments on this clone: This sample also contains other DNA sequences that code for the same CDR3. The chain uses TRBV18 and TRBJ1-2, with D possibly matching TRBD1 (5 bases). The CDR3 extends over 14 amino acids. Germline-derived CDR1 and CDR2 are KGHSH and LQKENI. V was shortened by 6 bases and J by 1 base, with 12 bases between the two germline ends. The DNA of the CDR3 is TGTGCCAGCTCCCAGGGAGGGGATAACTATGGCTACACCTTC. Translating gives CASSQGGDNYGYTF.

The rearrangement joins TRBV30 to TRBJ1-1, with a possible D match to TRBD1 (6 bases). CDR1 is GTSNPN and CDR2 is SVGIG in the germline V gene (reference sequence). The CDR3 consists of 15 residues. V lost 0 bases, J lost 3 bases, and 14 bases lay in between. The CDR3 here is CAWSVGGTADTEAFF. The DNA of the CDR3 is TGTGCCTGGAGTGTAGGGGGAACGGCGGACACTGAAGCTTTCTTT.

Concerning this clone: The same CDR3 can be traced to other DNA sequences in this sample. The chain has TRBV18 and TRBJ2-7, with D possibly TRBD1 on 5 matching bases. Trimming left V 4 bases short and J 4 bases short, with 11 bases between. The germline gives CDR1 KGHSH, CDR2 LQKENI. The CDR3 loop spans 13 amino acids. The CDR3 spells CASSRRAEYEQYV. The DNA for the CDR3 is TGTGCCAGCTCACGCAGGGCGGAATACGAGCAGTACGTC.

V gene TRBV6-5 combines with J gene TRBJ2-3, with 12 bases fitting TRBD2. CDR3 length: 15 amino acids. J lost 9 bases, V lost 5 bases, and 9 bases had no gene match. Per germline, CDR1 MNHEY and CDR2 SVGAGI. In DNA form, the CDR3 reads TGTGCCAGCAGTCCGACTAGCGGGAGCCCCAGGACGCAGTATTTT. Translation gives CASSPTSGSPRTQYF.

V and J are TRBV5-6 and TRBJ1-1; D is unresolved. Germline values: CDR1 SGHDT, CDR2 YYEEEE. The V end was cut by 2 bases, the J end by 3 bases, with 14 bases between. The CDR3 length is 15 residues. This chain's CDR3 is CASSFSLNQYTEAFF. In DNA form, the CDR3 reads TGTGCCAGCAGCTTTAGTTTAAACCAATACACTGAAGCTTTCTTT.

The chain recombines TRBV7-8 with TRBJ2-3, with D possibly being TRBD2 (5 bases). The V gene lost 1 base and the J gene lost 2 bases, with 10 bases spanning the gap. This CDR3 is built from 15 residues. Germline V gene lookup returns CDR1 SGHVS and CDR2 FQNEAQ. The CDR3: CASSLVGGFTDTQYF. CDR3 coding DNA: TGTGCCAGCAGCTTAGTTGGCGGGTTCACAGATACGCAGTATTTT.

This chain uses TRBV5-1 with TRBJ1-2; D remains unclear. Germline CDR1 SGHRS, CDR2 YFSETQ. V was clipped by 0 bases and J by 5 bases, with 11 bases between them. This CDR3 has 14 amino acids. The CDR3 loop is CASSLADFLYGYTF. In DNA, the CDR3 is TGCGCCAGCAGCTTGGCCGACTTCCTTTATGGCTACACCTTC.

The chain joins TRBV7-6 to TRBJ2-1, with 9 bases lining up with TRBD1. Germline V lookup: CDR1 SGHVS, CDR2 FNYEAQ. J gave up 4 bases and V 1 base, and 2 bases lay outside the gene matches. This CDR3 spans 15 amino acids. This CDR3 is CASSLGGTGYNEQFF. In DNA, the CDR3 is TGTGCCAGCAGCTTAGGGGGGACAGGGTACAATGAGCAGTTCTTC.

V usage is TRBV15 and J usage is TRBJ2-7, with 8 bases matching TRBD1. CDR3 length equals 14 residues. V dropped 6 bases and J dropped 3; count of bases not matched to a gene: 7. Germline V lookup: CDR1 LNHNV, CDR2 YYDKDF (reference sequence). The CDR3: CATRRDRTLYEQYF. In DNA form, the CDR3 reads TGTGCCACCAGAAGGGACAGGACCCTCTACGAGCAGTACTTC.

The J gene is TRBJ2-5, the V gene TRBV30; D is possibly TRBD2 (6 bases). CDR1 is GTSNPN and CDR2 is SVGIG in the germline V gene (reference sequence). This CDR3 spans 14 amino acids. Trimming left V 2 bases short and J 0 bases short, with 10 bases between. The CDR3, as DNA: TGTGCCTGGAGTTCGGGGGTCTACCAAGAGACCCAGTACTTC. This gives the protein CAWSSGVYQETQYF.

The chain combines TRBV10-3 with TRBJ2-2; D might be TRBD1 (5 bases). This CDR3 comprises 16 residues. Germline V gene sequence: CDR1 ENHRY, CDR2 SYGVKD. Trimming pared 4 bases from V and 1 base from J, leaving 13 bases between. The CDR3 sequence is CAISVGPTVNTGELFF. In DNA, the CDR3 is TGTGCCATCAGTGTGGGCCCGACAGTGAACACCGGGGAGCTGTTTTTT.

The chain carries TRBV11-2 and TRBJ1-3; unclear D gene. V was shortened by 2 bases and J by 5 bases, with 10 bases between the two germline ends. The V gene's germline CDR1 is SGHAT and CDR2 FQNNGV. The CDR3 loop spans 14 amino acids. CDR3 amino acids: CASSLLGDRNTIYF. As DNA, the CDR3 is TGTGCCAGCAGCTTACTAGGAGACCGAAACACCATATATTTT. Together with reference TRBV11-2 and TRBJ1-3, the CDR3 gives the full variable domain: EAGVAQSPRYKIIEKRQSVAFWCNPISGHATLYWYQQILGQGPKLLIQFQNNGVVDDSQLPKDRFSAERLKGVDSTLKIQPAKLEDSAVYLCASSLLGDRNTIYFGEGSWLTVV.